A single sample gave rise to the 27 T cell receptor beta chains below, sequenced in a study of T-cell memory formation after mild COVID-19. Via MiXCR, TCRdb re-called the 5' RACE reads, giving one row per CDR3 protein. The sample shows roughly 310,000 distinct CDR3 sequences, 15% to 20% of them seen only once. The sequencing sample was made of PBMCs or a T cell subset sorted from them (not recorded which). All receptors come from a man aged 18 to 30 who had mild COVID-19 (a few samples of this study predate the infection). Cell type and time point are not known.

The rearrangement joins TRBV10-3 to TRBJ1-1, with D hard to call. V gave up 4 bases and J gave up 4 bases, with 13 bases separating them. The length of the CDR3 is 14 residues. Germline V gene sequence: CDR1 ENHRY, CDR2 SYGVKD. The DNA of the CDR3 is TGTGCCATCAGTGGATCGATAAAAGGCACTGAAGCTTTCTTT. Protein: CAISGSIKGTEAFF.

This clonotype showed up just a few times. The gene calls are TRBV7-9 and TRBJ1-2; D not resolved. With 5 bases removed from V and 2 bases from J, the gap between germline ends came to 9 bases. CDR3 size: 13 residues. Per germline, CDR1 SEHNR and CDR2 FQNEAQ (reference sequence). CDR3 in amino acids: CASSPNGNYGYTF. In nucleotides, the CDR3 is TGTGCCAGCAGCCCGAACGGGAACTATGGCTACACCTTC.

The chain employs TRBV29-1 and TRBJ1-6; D is perhaps TRBD1 (6 bases). V gave up 6 bases and J gave up 6 bases, with 15 bases separating them. CDR1 is SQVTM and CDR2 is ANQGSEA in the germline V gene. CDR3 length: 14 amino acids. As DNA, the CDR3 is TGCAGCGTGGCTTGGGGGCAGCCTAATTCACCCCTCCACTTT. Translation gives CSVAWGQPNSPLHF.

V gene TRBV20-1 combines with J gene TRBJ1-1; D remains ambiguous. Germline lookup yields CDR1 DFQATT and CDR2 SNEGSKA (reference sequence). The CDR3 is 13 residues long. The germline V and J ends were trimmed by 0 bases and 3 bases, with 8 bases remaining between them. CDR3 DNA: TGCAGTGCTAGAGATCTCGGGGACACTGAAGCTTTCTTT. It yields the protein CSARDLGDTEAFF.

This clonotype was seen only a few times. The rearrangement joins TRBV5-1 to TRBJ2-3; no clear D. CDR3 length: 14 residues. The germline gives CDR1 SGHRS, CDR2 YFSETQ. Trimming pared 3 bases from V and 0 bases from J, leaving 8 bases between. The CDR3 DNA sequence: TGCGCCAGCAGCTACGACGCGAGCACAGATACGCAGTATTTT. It encodes CASSYDASTDTQYF.

The chain joins TRBV20-1 to TRBJ2-5; TRBD1 matches 7 bases. The germline gives CDR1 DFQATT, CDR2 SNEGSKA (reference sequence). Unmatched junction bases numbered 7, after V lost 6 bases and J lost 6 bases. This CDR3 has 12 amino acids. CDR3 DNA: TGCAGTGCGGGATTACAGGGGAAGACCCAGTACTTC. It codes for CSAGLQGKTQYF.

This clonotype was seen more than once but under ten times. The chain links TRBV6-5 to TRBJ2-7; D not certain. The V end was cut by 6 bases, the J end by 3 bases, with 15 bases between. The CDR3 contains 14 residues. The germline V gene encodes CDR1 MNHEY and CDR2 SVGAGI. The CDR3 DNA follows: TGTGCCAGCAGCCCCGGATCGGTTGGCTACGAGCAGTACGTC. Its translation is CASSPGSVGYEQYV.

This clonotype was counted only a few times. Here the CDR3 reads CASSPGILNSYNEQFF. CDR3 sequence (DNA): TGTGCCAGCAGTCCGGGGATTTTAAACTCCTACAATGAGCAGTTCTTC. J is TRBJ2-1 and V is TRBV11-2; D may be TRBD2 (5 bases). The CDR3 loop spans 16 amino acids. CDR1 SGHAT and CDR2 FQNNGV come from the germline V gene. Between the trimmed V and J ends, which lost 6 bases and 0 bases, there was a span of 15 bases.

The V and J genes are TRBV7-2 and TRBJ2-3; TRBD2 aligns across 7 bases. Trimming removed 5 bases from V and 1 base from J; junction bases left unmatched: 6. This CDR3 spans 15 amino acids. Germline-derived CDR1 and CDR2 are SGHTA and FQGNSA. The CDR3 DNA reads as TGTGCCAGCAGCCCCCGAGCGGGGCGCACAGATACGCAGTATTTT. It codes for CASSPRAGRTDTQYF.

This clonotype was observed a handful of times. This chain uses TRBV2 with TRBJ1-6; TRBD1 agrees at 8 bases. Germline V gives CDR1 SNHLY, CDR2 FYNNEI. The CDR3 totals 19 residues. V gave up 5 bases and J gave up 0 bases; unmatched junction bases: 12. CDR3: CASSLSRTGSNSYNSPLHF. The CDR3, as DNA: TGTGCCAGCAGTCTCTCGAGGACAGGGTCGAACTCCTATAATTCACCCCTCCACTTT. Complete variable domain (other parts from reference TRBV2 and TRBJ1-6): EPEVTQTPSHQVTQMGQEVILRCVPISNHLYFYWYRQILGQKVEFLVSFYNNEISEKSEIFDDQFSVERPDGSNFTLKIRSTKLEDSAMYFCASSLSRTGSNSYNSPLHFGNGTRLTVT.

The chain recombines TRBV6-2 or TRBV6-3 with TRBJ2-5, with 7 bases aligning to TRBD1. This CDR3 region has 17 residues. CDR1 and CDR2 (germline): MNHEY, SVGEGT. V lost 5 bases, J lost 1 base, and 13 bases stayed unmatched. The CDR3 loop reads CASSGGQTGSFQETQYF. Written as DNA, the CDR3 is TGTGCCAGCAGTGGGGGACAGACAGGGTCGTTCCAAGAGACCCAGTACTTC.

The chain combines TRBV5-1 with TRBJ2-4; 9 nucleotides agree with TRBD1. V lost 3 bases, J lost 9 bases, and 4 bases stayed unmatched. From germline, CDR1 is SGHRS and CDR2 YFSETQ. This CDR3 is built from 13 residues. The chain's CDR3 is CASSWTGDGIQYF. The CDR3 DNA is TGCGCCAGCAGCTGGACAGGGGATGGCATTCAGTACTTC.

This clonotype was observed a few times. The V and J genes are TRBV14 and TRBJ2-3; 11 bases fit TRBD2. Germline values: CDR1 SGHDN, CDR2 FVKESK. The CDR3 is 15 amino acids. V trimming: 6 bases; J trimming: 3 bases; junction bases outside the gene matches: 5. The CDR3 DNA is TGTGCCAGCAGGCTTAGCGGGGGGGCAACAGATACGCAGTATTTT. The encoded protein is CASRLSGGATDTQYF.

V is TRBV5-1 and J is TRBJ2-2; D remains unclear. V was cut by 0 bases and J by 0 bases, with 6 bases left in between. The germline V gene has CDR1 SGHRS and CDR2 YFSETQ. The CDR3 sequence is 15 residues long. CDR3 coding DNA: TGCGCCAGCAGCTTGGCGGGCCCGAACACCGGGGAGCTGTTTTTT. Translation: CASSLAGPNTGELFF.

This clonotype was observed at least ten times. V and J are TRBV10-3 and TRBJ2-7; TRBD1 might be the D (5 bases). Per germline, CDR1 ENHRY and CDR2 SYGVKD. CDR3 length: 15 residues. V dropped 4 bases and J dropped 2 bases, with 15 bases sitting between them. The CDR3 region has the DNA TGTGCCATCAGTGTGGGAATCACAGGAACCTACGAGCAGTACTTC. This sequence encodes CAISVGITGTYEQYF.

This chain connects TRBV5-6 to TRBJ1-3; no clear D gene. Trimming cost V 4 bases and J 4 bases, with 15 bases left between them. The CDR3 has 15 amino acids. CDR1 and CDR2 (germline): SGHDT, YYEEEE. CDR3 sequence reads: CASSGFGRGGNTIYF. CDR3 nucleotide sequence: TGTGCCAGCAGCGGTTTCGGACGAGGGGGAAACACCATATATTTT.

This chain joins TRBV27 and TRBJ2-7; the D is unclear. This CDR3 has 15 residues. Germline V gene data show CDR1 as MNHEY and CDR2 as SMNVEV (reference sequence). Trimming stripped 5 bases from V and 2 bases from J, with 16 bases between. The CDR3 coding sequence is TGTGCCAGCAGTCCCTACCCTAGAAAAGCCTACGAGCAGTACTTC. Protein: CASSPYPRKAYEQYF.

The chain is built from TRBV4-3 and TRBJ1-2; tentative D call: TRBD1 (6 bases). Trimming removed 0 bases from V and 4 bases from J, with 12 bases in between. The CDR3 is 15 residues long. From germline, CDR1 is LGHNA and CDR2 YSLEER. CDR3 nucleotides: TGCGCCAGCAGCCAAGATACAGGGTTGGTCTATGGCTACACCTTC. This sequence encodes CASSQDTGLVYGYTF.

This chain links TRBV29-1 with TRBJ1-4, with a tentative D call TRBD1 (5 bases). This CDR3 is built from 11 residues. Germline CDR1 is SQVTM and CDR2 is ANQGSEA. The ends were cut back, 7 bases at V and 8 bases at J, with 11 bases in the middle. CDR3 in DNA: TGCAGCGGAGGAGGGACCGAAAAACTGTTTTTT. Its translation: CSGGGTEKLFF.

This clonotype was counted ten times or more. The gene calls are TRBV5-1 and TRBJ2-5; TRBD1 matches 9 bases. Germline V gene lookup returns CDR1 SGHRS and CDR2 YFSETQ. V was pared by 4 bases and J by 3 bases, with 1 base of the junction left unmatched. The length of the CDR3 is 13 residues. This chain's CDR3 is CASSRTGEETQYF. CDR3 sequence (DNA): TGCGCCAGCAGCCGGACAGGGGAAGAGACCCAGTACTTC.

Only a few counts were recorded for this clonotype. The V gene is TRBV4-2, the J gene TRBJ2-3, with TRBD2 matching over 10 bases. Trimming cost V 9 bases and J 2 bases; bases outside gene matches: 8. This CDR3 spans 15 amino acids. Looked up from germline, CDR1 is LGHNA and CDR2 is YNFKEQ. CDR3: CASNLGLADTDTQYF. The CDR3 DNA follows: TGTGCCAGTAATCTAGGACTAGCGGACACAGATACGCAGTATTTT.

This clonotype was detected ten times or more. This chain joins TRBV4-1 and TRBJ2-5; either TRBD1 or TRBD2 may fit D (6 bases each). V was shortened by 4 bases and J by 3 bases, with 15 bases between the two germline ends. In germline, CDR1 is MGHRA, CDR2 YSYEKL. This CDR3 is 15 amino acids long. The CDR3 is CASSLQGTYKETQYF. In DNA form, the CDR3 reads TGCGCCAGCAGCCTCCAGGGGACTTACAAAGAGACCCAGTACTTC.

This clonotype showed up just a few times. The chain carries TRBV6-1 and TRBJ1-1; 11 bases match TRBD1. Germline V lookup: CDR1 MNHNS, CDR2 SASEGT. V gave up 8 bases and J gave up 4 bases; unmatched junction bases: 3. There are 13 residues in the CDR3. The CDR3 reads CASLGTGGTEAFF. CDR3 bases: TGTGCCAGCCTCGGGACAGGGGGCACTGAAGCTTTCTTT.

This clonotype was seen a few times. The rearrangement uses TRBV29-1 and TRBJ2-1; D ambiguous. Trimming stripped 4 bases from V and 6 bases from J, with 4 bases between. The CDR3 covers 10 residues. Germline values: CDR1 SQVTM, CDR2 ANQGSEA. The CDR3 bases are TGCAGCGTTGTTCGCAATGAGCAGTTCTTC. Translating gives CSVVRNEQFF.

The chain combines TRBV6-1 with TRBJ2-7; TRBD1 matches at 7 bases. This CDR3 region has 13 residues. Germline CDR1 is MNHNS and CDR2 is SASEGT. The V segment lost 6 bases and the J segment 3 bases; nucleotides outside the gene matches: 5. In DNA, the CDR3 is TGTGCCAGCAGCCAACAGGGGAACTACGAGCAGTACTTC. Its translation: CASSQQGNYEQYF.

Only a few counts were recorded for this clonotype. The chain couples TRBV9 to TRBJ2-1; 11 positions match TRBD2. Germline CDR1 SGDLS, CDR2 YYNGEE. V dropped 0 bases and J dropped 9; count of bases not matched to a gene: 8. This CDR3 contains 16 residues. In nucleotides, the CDR3 is TGTGCCAGCAGCGTAGTAGGTAGCGGGGGGGACGGTGAGCAGTTCTTC. This encodes CASSVVGSGGDGEQFF.

In this sample, this clonotype turned up many times. The chain joins TRBV2 to TRBJ2-7, with unresolved D. Trimming removed 3 bases at V and 6 bases at J, with 12 bases between. Germline V lookup: CDR1 SNHLY, CDR2 FYNNEI. The CDR3 totals 13 residues. The CDR3 DNA reads TGTGCCAGCAGTGATCGACTCCCCCCCGAGCAGTACTTC. Translation: CASSDRLPPEQYF.